This T cell receptor (beta chain) comes out of a study of cytomegalovirus exposure and HLA in healthy donors. Study-level points and caveats: The only immune exposure information that was available was CMV serostatus.

Regarding this clone: Antigen: not known.

Per germline, CDR1 MNHNY and CDR2 SVGAGI (reference sequence). The V gene end was trimmed by 5 bases and the J gene end by 3 bases; junction bases not matched to a gene: 4. The CDR3 consists of 13 residues. Amplification used 60 Vbeta primers and 13 Jbeta primers. The assay was immunoSEQ multiplex PCR, and TCRdb's table has in-frame clones only and misses some. The data contain 100,000 to 150,000 clones, more than 9% of them singletons. This clonotype originated in a woman under 30 in good health and CMV-seropositive. The sequencing input was PBMCs. This chain joins TRBV6-6 and TRBJ2-7; TRBD1 aligns across 7 bases. CDR3 residues: CASSQRQGYEQYF. CDR3 nucleotide sequence: TGTGCCAGCAGTCAACGACAGGGCTACGAGCAGTACTTC.